This entry lists 32 T cell receptor beta chains sequenced from one sample in a study of blood T cell repertoires in COVID-19. The table came from immunoSEQ multiplex PCR; TCRdb's copy has only in-frame clones and leaves some out. This sample has hundreds of thousands of clones, with around 80% found just once. The sequencing sample was made of peripheral blood. The origin of the receptors is a woman aged 30 to 39 with COVID-19, enrolled during active disease.

This chain connects TRBV9 to TRBJ1-2, with D uncertain. The CDR3 length is 14 residues. Per germline, CDR1 SGDLS and CDR2 YYNGEE. With 0 bases removed from V and 1 base from J, the gap between germline ends came to 7 bases. The CDR3 loop reads CASSVVQDNYGYTF. The CDR3 DNA follows: TGTGCCAGCAGCGTAGTGCAGGATAACTATGGCTACACCTTC.

The chain links TRBV9 to TRBJ2-7, with TRBD1 matching 7 bases. Germline trimming cut 0 bases from V and 0 bases from J; bases unmatched to any gene: 3. The CDR3 has 15 residues. In germline, CDR1 is SGDLS, CDR2 YYNGEE. DNA for the CDR3: TGTGCCAGCAGCGTAGCGGGGACAGACTCCTACGAGCAGTACTTC. Residues: CASSVAGTDSYEQYF. Full variable domain (rest looked up from reference TRBV9 and TRBJ2-7): DSGVTQTPKHLITATGQRVTLRCSPRSGDLSVYWYQQSLDQGLQFLIQYYNGEERAKGNILERFSAQQFPDLHSELNLSSLELGDSALYFCASSVAGTDSYEQYFGPGTRLTVT.

The chain has TRBV5-1 and TRBJ2-4, with D perhaps TRBD2 (5 bases). CDR3 length: 16 residues. V dropped 0 bases and J dropped 8 bases, with 18 bases sitting between them. The V gene's germline CDR1 is SGHRS and CDR2 YFSETQ. This chain's CDR3 is CASSLGPIPGVDIQYF. The CDR3 nucleotides read TGCGCCAGCAGCTTGGGGCCCATTCCCGGGGTTGACATTCAGTACTTC.

The CDR3 DNA sequence: TGTGCCAGCAGCCCCCAGACAGGCGAGAACACTGAAGCTTTCTTT. Encoded protein: CASSPQTGENTEAFF. The chain is built from TRBV7-9 and TRBJ1-1, with D tentatively TRBD1 (6 bases). Looked up from germline, CDR1 is SEHNR and CDR2 is FQNEAQ (reference sequence). The V and J ends lost 5 bases and 1 base respectively, with 14 bases between them. This CDR3 has 15 residues.

V and J are TRBV5-4 and TRBJ1-1; D gene ambiguous. This CDR3 comprises 13 residues. Trimming took 4 bases from V and 4 from J, leaving 11 bases between them. Germline V lookup: CDR1 SGHNT, CDR2 YYREEE (reference sequence). In nucleotides, the CDR3 is TGTGCCAGCAGCCACCGTTCGGGCACTGAAGCTTTCTTT. Its protein is CASSHRSGTEAFF. Drawing the rest from reference TRBV5-4 and TRBJ1-1, the complete variable domain is ETGVTQSPTHLIKTRGQQVTLRCSSQSGHNTVSWYQQALGQGPQFIFQYYREEENGRGNFPPRFSGLQFPNYSSELNVNALELDDSALYLCASSHRSGTEAFFGQGTRLTVV.

The sample holds one count of this clone. V usage is TRBV7-2 and J usage is TRBJ2-1; TRBD1 aligns across 7 bases. Germline values: CDR1 SGHTA, CDR2 FQGNSA. This CDR3 is 16 amino acids long. The ends lost 1 base at V and 1 base at J; junction bases unmatched: 4. The CDR3 loop reads CASSLEGQPSYNEQFF. The CDR3 DNA follows: TGTGCCAGCAGCTTAGAGGGACAGCCTTCCTACAATGAGCAGTTCTTC.

The V and J genes are TRBV19 and TRBJ1-1, with 8 positions matching TRBD1. Germline assignment: CDR1 LNHDA and CDR2 SQIVND (reference sequence). CDR3 size: 18 residues. V lost 5 bases and J lost 3; bases outside the gene matches: 17. The CDR3 nucleotides are TGTGCCAGTAGTTTGACCGGAACAGGGGGTGCAAGGGACACTGAAGCTTTCTTT. Translating gives CASSLTGTGGARDTEAFF.

The V and J genes are TRBV7-2 and TRBJ1-2; perhaps TRBD1 as D (5 bases). CDR1 and CDR2 from the germline V gene are SGHTA and FQGNSA. This CDR3 spans 12 amino acids. V was pared by 5 bases and J by 8 bases, with 12 bases between. The CDR3, as DNA: TGTGCCAGCAGCACCGGGGGTCAGGGCTACACCTTC. It specifies CASSTGGQGYTF.

CDR3 DNA: TGTGCCAGCAGTACGGGGGACAGGGTTGGCTACACCTTC. Translated: CASSTGDRVGYTF. The V and J genes are TRBV6-6 and TRBJ1-2, with 9 bases lining up with TRBD1. Per the germline V gene, CDR1 is MNHNY and CDR2 is SVGAGI (reference sequence). The V gene end was trimmed by 5 bases and the J gene end by 7 bases; junction bases not matched to a gene: 5. The CDR3 covers 13 residues.

The chain recombines TRBV19 with TRBJ2-4, with a tentative D call TRBD2 (6 bases). The CDR3 has 16 amino acids. Trimming shortened V by 9 bases and J by 1 base, and 19 bases separated the two germline ends. Germline CDR1 is LNHDA and CDR2 is SQIVND (reference sequence). Here the CDR3 reads CASRDFTLRAKNIQYF. CDR3 in DNA: TGTGCCAGCCGGGACTTCACTCTCCGGGCCAAAAACATTCAGTACTTC.

This clone has just a few counts. CDR3 DNA sequence: TGTGCCAGCAGTGTATCAATGCAGACTGAAGCTTTCTTT. Translating it yields CASSVSMQTEAFF. This sequence joins TRBV6-4 and TRBJ1-1; unclear D gene. Trimming cost V 4 bases and J 5 bases, with 11 bases left between them. The CDR3 loop spans 13 amino acids. Germline V gene sequence: CDR1 MRHNA, CDR2 SNTAGT.

J is TRBJ2-1 and V is TRBV4-1, with no clear D. CDR1 is MGHRA, CDR2 YSYEKL, per germline. The ends were cut back, 0 bases at V and 5 bases at J, with 5 bases in the middle. The CDR3 loop spans 13 amino acids. CDR3 region: CASSQERNNEQFF. CDR3 DNA: TGCGCCAGCAGCCAAGAGAGAAACAATGAGCAGTTCTTC.

The chain joins TRBV7-2 to TRBJ2-1; weak D call: TRBD2 (5 bases). Germline assignment: CDR1 SGHTA and CDR2 FQGNSA. The CDR3 has 15 residues. V dropped 4 bases and J dropped 6 bases, with 16 bases sitting between them. CDR3 loop: CASSSPIGRVNEQFF. DNA for the CDR3: TGTGCCAGCAGCTCTCCCATAGGGCGGGTCAATGAGCAGTTCTTC.

This chain joins TRBV27 and TRBJ1-5; 7 nucleotides match TRBD1. The CDR3 is 14 residues long. The V and J ends lost 1 base and 11 bases, in that order; junction bases with no gene match: 8. The V gene's germline CDR1 is MNHEY and CDR2 SMNVEV (reference sequence). CDR3: CASSLFNRGEAQHF. The CDR3 DNA reads as TGTGCCAGCAGTTTATTTAACAGGGGAGAAGCCCAGCATTTT.

The genes are TRBV6-6 and TRBJ2-5; 12 bases map to TRBD2. The CDR3 is made up of 16 amino acids. The germline V gene encodes CDR1 MNHNY and CDR2 SVGAGI (reference sequence). J lost 7 bases, V lost 8 bases, and 14 bases had no gene match. DNA of the CDR3: TGTGCCAGCGAACTAGCGGGAGGCCGGATGGAGGGGACCCAGTACTTC. Amino acid sequence: CASELAGGRMEGTQYF.

Comment on this clone: This same CDR3 is encoded by further DNA sequences in the sample. This chain links TRBV2 with TRBJ2-1, with 13 bases fitting TRBD2. The junction had 0 bases not matched to a gene; V was cut back by 4 bases and J by 6 bases. Germline V gene lookup returns CDR1 SNHLY and CDR2 FYNNEI. The CDR3 spans 14 residues. The CDR3 sequence: CASSGTSGGNEQFF. CDR3 DNA: TGTGCCAGCAGTGGGACTAGCGGGGGCAATGAGCAGTTCTTC.

This clone was counted a few times. The chain has TRBV27 and TRBJ2-7, with a possible D match to TRBD1 (5 bases). The CDR3 consists of 15 residues. CDR1 and CDR2 from the germline V gene are MNHEY and SMNVEV (reference sequence). Trimming left V 2 bases short and J 3 bases short, with 14 bases between. This CDR3 reads CASSLGLGRGYEQYF. The CDR3 coding sequence is TGTGCCAGCAGTTTAGGGTTGGGGCGCGGCTACGAGCAGTACTTC.

The J gene is TRBJ2-5, the V gene TRBV19; possible D gene TRBD2, 6 bases. Trimming cost V 7 bases and J 5 bases, with 14 bases left between them. The CDR3 has 13 amino acids. Germline assignment: CDR1 LNHDA and CDR2 SQIVND (reference sequence). The CDR3 DNA reads TGTGCCAGTACCCAGGGACTTGGGGAGACCCAGTACTTC. It codes for CASTQGLGETQYF.

The rearrangement joins TRBV9 to TRBJ1-1; TRBD1 agrees at 7 bases. The CDR3 sequence is 15 residues long. Germline CDR1 reads SGDLS; CDR2 reads YYNGEE. The ends lost 3 bases at V and 4 bases at J; junction bases unmatched: 9. CDR3 nucleotides: TGTGCCAGCAGCGACCAACAGGGGATTCTCACTGAAGCTTTCTTT. Amino acid sequence: CASSDQQGILTEAFF.

This chain connects TRBV18 to TRBJ2-7; 9 bases align to TRBD1. The CDR3 sequence is 16 residues long. CDR1 KGHSH and CDR2 LQKENI come from the germline V gene. Trimming cost V 0 bases and J 5 bases; bases outside gene matches: 8. The CDR3 sequence is CASSPPPGTGFHEQYF. For the CDR3, the DNA is TGTGCCAGCTCACCACCCCCCGGGACAGGGTTCCACGAGCAGTACTTC. The variable domain in full, completed from reference TRBV18 and TRBJ2-7, reads NAGVMQNPRHLVRRRGQEARLRCSPMKGHSHVYWYRQLPEEGLKFMVYLQKENIIDESGMPKERFSAEFPKEGPSILRIQQVVRGDSAAYFCASSPPPGTGFHEQYFGPGTRLTVT.

The gene calls are TRBV15 and TRBJ2-7, with TRBD2 identical over 8 bases. The CDR3 has 16 residues. After removal of 1 base from V and 2 bases from J, the junction contained 7 bases not matched to a gene. Germline V CDR1 and CDR2: LNHNV, YYDKDF (reference sequence). The DNA for the CDR3 is TGTGCCACCAGCAGAGTTCCGGGGGGGTCAACCTACGAGCAGTACTTC. Its protein is CATSRVPGGSTYEQYF.

The chain employs TRBV19 and TRBJ1-1, with TRBD1 identical over 7 bases. V shed 6 bases, J shed 4 bases, and the junction held 8 bases outside the gene matches. From germline, CDR1 is LNHDA and CDR2 SQIVND (reference sequence). CDR3 size: 14 residues. The CDR3 region is CASSPRDSFTEAFF. CDR3 nucleotide sequence: TGTGCCAGTAGCCCGAGGGACAGCTTCACTGAAGCTTTCTTT.

The chain recombines TRBV2 with TRBJ2-7, with TRBD1 matching over 10 bases. This CDR3 is 14 amino acids long. Germline loops: CDR1 SNHLY, CDR2 FYNNEI. Trimming at V came to 10 bases and at J to 2 bases, leaving 8 bases not matched to a gene. The CDR3 loop reads CAIHGQGGAYEQYF. The DNA of the CDR3 is TGTGCCATCCACGGACAGGGGGGAGCCTACGAGCAGTACTTC.

This clone was counted only a few times. The V and J genes are TRBV3-1 (or the pseudogene TRBV3-2) and TRBJ2-1; 9 bases agree with TRBD2. With 4 bases clipped from V and 4 bases from J, the junction kept 5 bases outside the gene matches. The CDR3 consists of 15 residues. Germline CDR1 reads LGHDT; CDR2 reads YNNKEL (reference sequence). CDR3 DNA sequence: TGTGCCAGCAGCCGATCAGCGGGAGGATACAATGAGCAGTTCTTC. Translated: CASSRSAGGYNEQFF.

The chain has TRBV29-1 and TRBJ2-7, with D perhaps matching TRBD2 (5 bases). V lost 7 bases, J lost 6 bases, and 13 bases lay in between. The CDR3 is made up of 11 amino acids. Germline CDR1 and CDR2: SQVTM and ANQGSEA. The CDR3 coding sequence is TGCAGCGGAAGATTGGGGAGCGAGCAGTACTTC. Its translation: CSGRLGSEQYF.

The chain joins TRBV10-3 to TRBJ2-3; the D is unclear. V lost 0 bases to trimming and J lost 0 bases, with 7 bases between them. From germline, CDR1 is ENHRY and CDR2 SYGVKD. The CDR3 is made up of 15 amino acids. CDR3: CAISESRLSTDTQYF. CDR3 in DNA: TGTGCCATCAGTGAGTCGAGACTTAGCACAGATACGCAGTATTTT.

The V and J genes are TRBV5-1 and TRBJ1-1, with D possibly matching TRBD1 (5 bases). In germline, CDR1 is SGHRS, CDR2 YFSETQ. Trimming took off 0 bases at V and 1 base at J, with 10 bases between the two ends. The CDR3 sequence is 15 residues long. The CDR3 coding sequence is TGCGCCAGCAGCTTGGTAGGGGTCGAGAACACTGAAGCTTTCTTT. Its translation: CASSLVGVENTEAFF.

The chain couples TRBV2 to TRBJ2-3; D gene ambiguous. CDR1 and CDR2 from the germline V gene are SNHLY and FYNNEI. Trimming stripped 2 bases from V and 5 bases from J, with 8 bases between. This CDR3 has 13 residues. The CDR3 nucleotides read TGTGCCAGCAGTGAACGCGCGATAGATACGCAGTATTTT. Translated, it gives CASSERAIDTQYF.

V usage is TRBV4-3 and J usage is TRBJ2-1; 13 nucleotides align to TRBD2. Unmatched junction bases numbered 15, after V lost 4 bases and J lost 0 bases. The CDR3 loop spans 21 amino acids. Germline-derived CDR1 and CDR2 are LGHNA and YSLEER. CDR3 region: CASSRLTGTSGNPSSYNEQFF. The CDR3 nucleotides read TGCGCCAGCAGCCGCCTCACCGGGACTAGCGGGAATCCGAGCTCCTACAATGAGCAGTTCTTC.

This rearrangement joins TRBV7-9 to TRBJ2-7, with TRBD1 identical over 9 bases. The CDR3 is 12 residues long. V was pared by 4 bases and J by 5 bases, with 0 bases of the junction left unmatched. Per the germline V gene, CDR1 is SEHNR and CDR2 is FQNEAQ (reference sequence). In DNA form, the CDR3 reads TGTGCCAGCAGCTGGACAGGGGACGAGCAGTACTTC. Translation: CASSWTGDEQYF. Filled out from reference TRBV7-9 and TRBJ2-7, the complete variable domain reads DTGVSQNPRHKITKRGQNVTFRCDPISEHNRLYWYRQTLGQGPEFLTYFQNEAQLEKSRLLSDRFSAERPKGSFSTLEIQRTEQGDSAMYLCASSWTGDEQYFGPGTRLTVT.

This chain uses TRBV18 with TRBJ1-1; 8 nucleotides align to TRBD1. The CDR3 consists of 15 residues. Germline-derived CDR1 and CDR2 are KGHSH and LQKENI. With V trimmed by 3 bases and J by 1 base, 4 bases remained unmatched. The CDR3 sequence is CASSPTQGANTEAFF. CDR3 sequence (DNA): TGTGCCAGCTCACCCACCCAGGGGGCGAACACTGAAGCTTTCTTT.

The chain recombines TRBV7-6 with TRBJ1-4; D unresolved. V was pared by 3 bases and J by 7 bases, with 15 bases between. In germline, CDR1 is SGHVS, CDR2 FNYEAQ. The CDR3 has 15 amino acids. The CDR3 DNA follows: TGTGCCAGCAGCTTCGAGGGATTTAAGAGTGAAAAACTGTTTTTT. Protein: CASSFEGFKSEKLFF.